This T cell receptor (beta chain) appears in the sequencing data of a study of regulatory T cells in long-lasting Graves disease. This clonotype was seen repeatedly, ten times or more. Its antigen remains unknown. Through Arm-PCR of CDR3 regions and iRepertoire HTBI primers, TCR beta libraries were built. Per the original methods: Identification of gene segments yielded 60 or so TRBV and about 14 TRBJ across samples. MiXCR was run by TCRdb on the multiplex PCR reads, yielding one entry per CDR3 protein. It is TCRdb's table, rather than the study itself, that gives the V and J calls and clone size. The sample yields approximately 400,000 distinct CDR3 sequences, less than 25% seen once. The time point denotes: persistent/refractory GD, antithyroid drugs over 5 years with positive TRAb. The TCR library was made from RNA extracted from PBMCs. V lost 7 bases and J lost 1; bases outside the gene matches: 7. This CDR3 has 14 residues. Germline-derived CDR1 and CDR2 are SNHLY and FYNNEI.

Study-level findings and limits: Persistent patients shared thousands of public clonotypes among themselves. Newly diagnosed patients shared fewer, at around 970. Persistent disease preferred TRBV28, TRBJ1-2 and TRBJ2-5; new disease, TRBV20-1 and TRBJ2-1. TCR diversity was lower in persistent Graves' patients than in newly diagnosed ones.

The chain recombines TRBV2 with TRBJ2-7, with 7 bases lining up with TRBD2. The TCR sequence derives from a female donor with Graves disease. The sample here was peripheral blood mononuclear cells (PBMCs), taken when the disease was refractory, from a patient treated with antithyroid drugs. Written as DNA, the CDR3 is TGTGCCAGCAATGGACTAGTAGGATCCTACGAGCAGTACTTC. It translates to CASNGLVGSYEQYF.